A selection of T cell receptor beta chains follows, all from one sample in a study of technical replicates of blood from a handful of donors. Assay used: immunoSEQ multiplex PCR; TCRdb lists only in-frame clones, some missing. The profile shows about 69,000 clones, 80% to 90% of them singletons. The sequenced sample was PBMCs. The source is a human donor in good health. Some clones in this sample may be carry-over from other donors' samples. The CDR3 runs from the conserved cysteine through the conserved F or W. Each record gives: V gene, clone size, D gene, J gene, CDR3 protein, CDR3 DNA. The D gene is left open where the match is weak. Expanded clones are given a class, and other clones once, few, many or no size at all.

>TRBV11-2|NA|TRBD2|TRBJ2-6
CASSDQLAGESGANVLTF
TGTGCCAGCAGCGATCAACTAGCGGGGGAATCTGGGGCCAACGTCCTGACTTTC
>TRBV19|NA|TRBD1|TRBJ1-2
CASSIRQGARRGYTF
TGTGCCAGTAGTATAAGACAGGGGGCGCGGAGGGGCTACACCTTC
>TRBV5-1|NA|TRBD2|TRBJ2-7
CASTWTSGTYEQYF
TGCGCCAGCACCTGGACTAGCGGAACCTACGAGCAGTACTTC
>TRBV4-3|NA|TRBD2|TRBJ2-7
CASSPSGGRALEQYF
TGCGCCAGCAGCCCCTCTGGCGGGAGGGCCCTCGAGCAGTACTTC
>TRBV7-2|NA|NA|TRBJ1-6
CASSQGAGGNSPLHF
TGTGCCAGCAGCCAAGGGGCGGGGGGGAATTCACCCCTCCACTTT
>TRBV5-4|few|TRBD2|TRBJ2-7
CASSDRGGEHEQYF
TGTGCCAGCAGCGACCGGGGGGGCGAGCACGAGCAGTACTTC
>TRBV19|NA|TRBD2|TRBJ2-1
CATDRGGRRNEQFF
TGTGCCACCGATCGGGGGGGCAGAAGGAATGAGCAGTTCTTC
>TRBV6-6|NA|NA|TRBJ1-5
CASSRGGNQPQHF
TGTGCCAGCAGTCGGGGGGGCAATCAGCCCCAGCATTTT
>TRBV4-3|once|TRBD1|TRBJ1-1
CASSRRGQKYTEAFF
TGCGCCAGCAGCCGAAGGGGGCAAAAATACACTGAAGCTTTCTTT
>TRBV7-3|NA|TRBD1|TRBJ2-2
CASSSTGGRTGELFF
TGTGCCAGCAGTTCGACAGGGGGCCGGACCGGGGAGCTGTTTTTT
>TRBV5-1|NA|TRBD1|TRBJ2-3
CASSSGDRGADTQYF
TGCGCCAGCAGCTCTGGGGACAGGGGAGCCGATACGCAGTATTTT
>TRBV9|NA|TRBD2|TRBJ2-2
CASSPGGGNAGELFF
TGTGCCAGCAGCCCCGGGGGGGGAAACGCCGGGGAGCTGTTTTTT
>TRBV18|NA|NA|TRBJ1-1
CASSPTNTENTEAFF
TGTGCCAGCTCACCGACCAACACAGAGAACACTGAAGCTTTCTTT
>TRBV10-3|NA|TRBD1|TRBJ1-2
CAISESRDSYGYTF
TGTGCCATCAGTGAGTCGAGGGACAGCTATGGCTACACCTTC
>TRBV10-2|NA|TRBD2|TRBJ2-7
CASSESFTSGFYEQYF
TGCGCCAGCAGTGAGTCGTTCACTAGCGGGTTCTACGAGCAGTACTTC
>TRBV30|NA|NA|TRBJ2-2
CAWNVGSRTGELFF
TGTGCCTGGAATGTCGGGAGTCGGACCGGGGAGCTGTTTTTT
>TRBV21-1|NA|NA|TRBJ1-6
CASTYRGTYNSPLHF
TGTGCCAGCACCTACAGGGGAACCTATAATTCACCCCTCCACTTT
>TRBV7-3|NA|NA|TRBJ2-1
CASSLGQQSWNEQFF
TGTGCCAGCAGCTTAGGACAGCAATCTTGGAATGAGCAGTTCTTC
>TRBV6-5|NA|TRBD1|TRBJ1-2
CASSYLTGGDGYTF
TGTGCCAGCAGTTACCTGACAGGGGGCGATGGCTACACCTTC
>TRBV28|NA|NA|TRBJ1-2
CASRNNGWGTPNYGYTF
TGTGCCAGCAGAAACAACGGCTGGGGCACCCCTAACTATGGCTACACCTTC
>TRBV4-1|NA|TRBD2|TRBJ2-3
CASSQFSGRKADTQYF
TGCGCCAGCAGCCAATTTAGCGGGAGGAAGGCAGATACGCAGTATTTT
>TRBV6-1|NA|NA|TRBJ2-1
CASSEYPPTQIYNEQFF
TGTGCCAGCAGTGAGTACCCTCCAACACAGATCTACAATGAGCAGTTCTTC
>TRBV2|NA|NA|TRBJ2-2
CASSWESTGELFF
TGTGCCAGCAGTTGGGAGAGCACCGGGGAGCTGTTTTTT
>TRBV5-6|once|NA|TRBJ2-5
CASSLWAGETQYF
TGTGCCAGCAGCTTGTGGGCGGGAGAGACCCAGTACTTC
>TRBV11-2|NA|TRBD1|TRBJ2-5
CASSHPPDRDTQYF
TGTGCCAGCAGCCATCCTCCCGACAGGGATACCCAGTACTTC
>TRBV18|NA|TRBD1|TRBJ2-7
CASSPPDRAWEQYF
TGTGCCAGCTCACCACCGGACAGGGCCTGGGAGCAGTACTTC
>TRBV5-1|few|NA|TRBJ2-7
CASSLQGYEYEQYF
TGCGCCAGCAGCTTACAGGGATATGAGTACGAGCAGTACTTC
>TRBV5-4|NA|TRBD2|TRBJ2-7
CASSLGSGVSSYEQYF
TGTGCCAGCAGCTTGGGCAGCGGGGTGAGCTCCTACGAGCAGTACTTC